This T cell receptor beta chain emerged from a study of control samples from healthy donors and cancer patients. There are 14 residues in the CDR3. Germline CDR1 is SGHTA and CDR2 is FQGNSA. The germline V and J ends were trimmed by 4 bases and 6 bases, with 13 bases remaining between them. Assay used: immunoSEQ multiplex PCR; TCRdb lists only in-frame clones, some missing. The data show 110,000 to 150,000 clones, 88% seen once. The V and J genes are TRBV7-2 and TRBJ2-1, with D possibly being TRBD1 (6 bases). Sequencing was carried out using blood. This clonotype was sampled from a woman aged 30 to 39 in good health. CDR3: CASSSRQGSNEQFF. The CDR3 region has the DNA TGTGCCAGCAGCTCTAGGCAGGGGTCCAATGAGCAGTTCTTC.